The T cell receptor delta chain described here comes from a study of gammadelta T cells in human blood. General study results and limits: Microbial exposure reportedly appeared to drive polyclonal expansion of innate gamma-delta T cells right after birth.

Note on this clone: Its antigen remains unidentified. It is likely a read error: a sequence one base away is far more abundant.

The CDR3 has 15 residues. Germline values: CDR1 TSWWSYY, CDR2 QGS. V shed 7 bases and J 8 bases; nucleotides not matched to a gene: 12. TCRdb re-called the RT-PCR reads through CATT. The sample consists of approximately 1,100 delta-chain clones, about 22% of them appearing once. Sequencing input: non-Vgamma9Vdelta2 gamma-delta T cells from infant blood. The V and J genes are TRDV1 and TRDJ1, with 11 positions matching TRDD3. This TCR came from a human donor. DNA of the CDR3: TGTGCTCTTGATCTGGGGGATACCTTATACGAAAAACTCATCTTT. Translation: CALDLGDTLYEKLIF.